This is a list of T cell receptor beta chains from one sample in a study of T cells in Graves' hyperthyroidism and ophthalmopathy. A single record per CDR3 protein comes from TCRdb applying MiXCR to the multiplex PCR reads. Among some 340,000 distinct CDR3 sequences listed, about 13% were seen once. The specimen was blood. These receptor sequences come from a woman aged 35 to 49 with Graves' ophthalmopathy. Each CDR3 is given with its conserved first and last residue. The D gene is left open where the match is weak. Some rows have no size entry. The others give once, few or many, or a class for an expanded clone.

v_call	j_call	d_call	clone_size	cdr3_aa	cdr3_nt
TRBV20-1	TRBJ1-1	-	-	CSATRRETEAFF	TGCAGTGCTACCAGGCGGGAGACTGAAGCTTTCTTT
TRBV11-2	TRBJ2-7	-	-	CASSFASGSSYEQYF	TGTGCCAGCAGCTTCGCATCCGGCAGTTCCTACGAGCAGTACTTC
TRBV29-1	TRBJ1-2	TRBD1	-	CSVVDRGEVGDYGYTF	TGCAGCGTTGTAGACAGGGGGGAAGTCGGAGACTATGGCTACACCTTC
TRBV2	TRBJ2-1	TRBD2	many	CASRSTSGSSYNEQFF	TGTGCCAGCAGGTCGACTAGCGGGAGCTCCTACAATGAGCAGTTCTTC
TRBV6-1	TRBJ1-5	-	few	CASSEQGNGIANQPQHF	TGTGCCAGCAGTGAACAGGGAAACGGTATAGCGAATCAGCCCCAGCATTTT
TRBV28	TRBJ1-2	-	many	CASRSIVAPTIYGYTF	TGTGCCAGCAGGAGTATCGTGGCGCCCACTATCTATGGCTACACCTTC
TRBV19	TRBJ1-1	TRBD1	-	CASSIQPTGAQMNTEAFF	TGTGCCAGTAGTATTCAGCCGACAGGGGCCCAAATGAACACTGAAGCTTTCTTT
TRBV19	TRBJ1-5	-	few	CASKVWGRNQPQHF	TGTGCCAGTAAGGTCTGGGGGCGGAATCAGCCCCAGCATTTT
TRBV7-2	TRBJ2-5	-	many	CASSLRLRGQETQYF	TGTGCCAGCAGCTTACGCCTACGGGGGCAAGAGACCCAGTACTTC
TRBV7-9	TRBJ1-5	-	many	CASSSGQPVQPQHF	TGTGCCAGCAGCTCCGGACAGCCAGTACAGCCCCAGCATTTT
TRBV30	TRBJ2-7	TRBD1	-	CAWMVGQGGEQYF	TGTGCCTGGATGGTCGGACAGGGGGGAGAGCAGTACTTC
TRBV20-1	TRBJ2-3	-	many	CSANNRVGTDTQYF	TGCAGTGCAAATAACAGGGTCGGCACAGATACGCAGTATTTT